The entry that follows covers one T cell receptor (beta chain) sequence. The specificity of this receptor is unknown. No much larger clone is present one base from it, and per-base qualities are unavailable. The CDR3 spans 17 residues, from the cysteine through the phenylalanine. The read is trimmed to its CDR3 DNA, 51 bases read in frame from base 1. V is cut by 5 bases and J by 3 bases, and the space between the germline ends is 21 bases. Reading the germline V gene gives CDR1 SGHTA and CDR2 FQGNSA. TCR cDNA was synthesized by 5'RACE template switching, through which a universal primer site and unique molecular identifiers were introduced. Priming for cDNA synthesis came from both the TCR alpha and TCR beta constant segments. Library amplification involved two PCR steps, and the second step added sample barcodes and sequencing adapters. Sequencing of libraries was performed on Illumina HiSeq 2500 (2x100 bp) or NovaSeq (2x150 bp). The paper's data handling went like this. Reads were demultiplexed and collapsed into UMI consensus sequences with MIGEC, and V(D)J alignment was performed with MiXCR. Using edgeR on replicate PBMC samples, clonotypes were called vaccine-responding if FDR was below 0.01 and the log2 fold change was above 5 up to day 15. Each bulk clonotype received a CD4 or CD8 identity based on whether the sequenced CD4 or CD8 repertoire contained that clonotype at higher abundance. In-frame beta chains were kept once TCRdb had trimmed the public reads at Q25 with fastp and called clones with MiXCR. Entries are consolidated by CDR3 protein sequence, retaining the most common genes and DNA. V and J calls and clone size were set by TCRdb, not the authors. The sample records hundreds of thousands of distinct CDR3 sequences, 8% to 10% of which are singletons. The ten largest make up roughly 18% of the sample.

What this sample's treatment or condition label stands for: live attenuated yellow fever vaccine strain. At each blood-draw timepoint, two biological replicates of bulk PBMCs were collected. PBMCs were isolated from peripheral blood using a standard Ficoll-Paque protocol. TriZol was used to extract RNA from bulk PBMCs, CD4 and CD8 fractions, and dextramer-positive and dextramer-negative fractions. This record belongs to a study of T cells after yellow fever vaccination (dated by TCRdb to about 2019). Broadly, across the study: The SMART-Seq v4 Ultra Low Input RNA kit was used to prepare libraries from fractions with low cell numbers. To follow T-cell clones before and after both primary and booster YFV17D yellow fever vaccination, bulk TCR alpha and beta repertoires underwent longitudinal sequencing. Bulk PBMC replicates and cell subsets were isolated from blood drawn at multiple timepoints before and after both primary and secondary immunization. Two healthy male donors made up the cohort, one aged 18 to 30 years and the other aged 30 to 40 years. On the study overall, not on this receptor specifically: A small fraction of clonotypes showed up in both the CD4 and CD8 compartments, probably as a result of convergent recombination. The secondary T-cell response was found to be weaker but faster than the primary response, with a peak reached on day 5 rather than on day 15. Only a couple of donors were included in the study, so the extent to which the findings can be generalized is limited. Most clones expanded after primary vaccination were re-detected after the booster (96% of CD4 and approximately 88% of CD8), suggesting broad memory maintenance. Computational filtering was needed because FACS-sorted repertoires could contain abundant contaminating clonotypes from the bulk population.

The chain uses TRBV7-2 and TRBJ2-3; the D gene may be TRBD1 or TRBD2, since each aligns over 7 bases. This sample comprised PBMCs, obtained on the day of the first yellow fever vaccination. The receptor was isolated from a man aged 18 to 30 who received the YFV17D yellow fever vaccine. The CDR3 region: CASSPRGGLWATDTQYF. The DNA sequence is TGTGCCAGCAGCCCCAGGGGGGGTCTTTGGGCAACAGATACGCAGTATTTT.